Shown below are 4 T cell receptor beta chains from a single sample sequenced in a study of post-analysis software for immune sequencing data. Their antigens remain unidentified. Researchers reported that TCR beta cDNA libraries carried unique molecular identifiers. One entry per CDR3 protein results from TCRdb running MiXCR on the PCR reads. This table has 350,000 to 450,000 distinct CDR3 sequences, 35% to 45% appearing once. General study findings and limits: Compared with controls, patients had more of five or six TRBV segments, including TRBV5-6, TRBV5-1 and TRBV20-1.

The sample taken for sequencing was blood. The receptors stem from a girl aged 2 to 10 with multiple sclerosis.

In this sample, this clonotype turned up a few times. DNA for the CDR3: TGTGCCAGCAGCCAAATGGGGTACAGGGGATATGGCTACACCTTC. Its translation is CASSQMGYRGYGYTF. The V gene is TRBV7-2, the J gene TRBJ1-2, with 7 bases matching TRBD1. Per germline, CDR1 SGHTA and CDR2 FQGNSA. The trim removed 5 bases at V and 5 bases at J, leaving 11 bases unmatched. The CDR3 runs 15 residues.

The chain joins TRBV20-1 to TRBJ1-6; 10 nucleotides align to TRBD1. From germline, CDR1 is DFQATT and CDR2 SNEGSKA (reference sequence). The CDR3 runs to 16 residues. V was pared by 3 bases and J by 7 bases, with 9 bases of the junction left unmatched. The CDR3 DNA is TGCAGTGCTAGGGAGTCGGGACAGGGGCGCAATTCACCCCTCCACTTT. As protein: CSARESGQGRNSPLHF.

The chain is built from TRBV6-6 and TRBJ2-7, with D perhaps matching TRBD1 (7 bases). CDR1 and CDR2 (germline): MNHNY, SVGAGI (reference sequence). CDR3 length equals 14 residues. Trimming cost V 6 bases and J 3 bases, with 15 bases left between them. The CDR3 spells CASSRGTQLYEQYF. The CDR3 nucleotides are TGTGCCAGCAGCAGGGGGACTCAGCTCTACGAGCAGTACTTC.

In its sample, this clonotype was seen a few times. As DNA, the CDR3 is TGTGCCAGCAGCCAGACCGGGACAGGGGTCTACGAGCAGTACTTC. This translates into CASSQTGTGVYEQYF. This chain uses TRBV6-5 with TRBJ2-7; 10 nucleotides line up with TRBD1. J was trimmed by 3 bases and V by 6 bases; bases with no gene match: 8. CDR1 MNHEY and CDR2 SVGAGI come from the germline V gene. The CDR3 loop spans 15 amino acids.